What follows are 15 T cell receptor beta chains derived from one specimen sequenced in a study of human CD8 memory T cell subsets. It was UMI-labeled 5' RACE by which the TCR beta libraries were made. TCRdb reprocessed the 5' RACE reads, with one entry per CDR3 protein and no DNA. This table lists about 12,000 distinct CDR3 sequences. The sequenced material came from CD8+ T cells from PBMCs. The receptor source for this set is a human donor in good health.

This sequence joins TRBV29-1 and TRBJ2-7. This CDR3 spans 12 amino acids. Germline V gives CDR1 SQVTM, CDR2 ANQGSEA. CDR3: CSVEGSESEQYF.

The chain couples TRBV14 to TRBJ2-6; lacking DNA, the TRBD1 call made by TCRdb goes unchecked. CDR3 length: 16 amino acids. Germline-derived CDR1 and CDR2 are SGHDN and FVKESK. CDR3 loop: CASTRGPSSGANVLTF.

The J gene is TRBJ2-5, the V gene TRBV7-8. Looked up from germline, CDR1 is SGHVS and CDR2 is FQNEAQ. CDR3 size: 16 residues. The CDR3 spells CASSFPRTGFQETQYF.

The chain joins TRBV5-1 to TRBJ1-5. The CDR3 length is 17 residues. The V gene's germline CDR1 is SGHRS and CDR2 YFSETQ. The chain's CDR3 is CASSFGVSRLSNQPQHF.

The rearrangement joins TRBV14 to TRBJ2-7; TCRdb proposes TRBD1, but this gene call is untestable without DNA. Germline CDR1 is SGHDN and CDR2 is FVKESK. CDR3 size: 14 residues. CDR3 in amino acids: CASSHQGGGYEQYF.

The chain carries TRBV10-3 and TRBJ2-7; checking the TCRdb D call of TRBD1 is not possible without DNA. The CDR3 runs 15 residues. The germline gives CDR1 ENHRY, CDR2 SYGVKD. The CDR3 is CAISGGTGDSYEQYF.

This chain uses TRBV11-3 with TRBJ2-1; TCRdb lists TRBD2, though no DNA is available to test this call. This CDR3 has 20 amino acids. Germline CDR1 SGHNT, CDR2 YENEEA. The CDR3 region is CASSYSSGLDGGSSYNEQFF.

The CDR3 is CASSPGGALLSNEQFF. The chain couples TRBV5-1 to TRBJ2-1; TCRdb's D call, TRBD2, is unchecked because there is no DNA. CDR1 and CDR2 (germline): SGHRS, YFSETQ. The CDR3 consists of 16 residues.

J is TRBJ1-1 and V is TRBV5-6; with no DNA, the TCRdb D assignment of TRBD1 cannot be verified. Germline CDR1 SGHDT, CDR2 YYEEEE. CDR3 length: 13 residues. CDR3 residues: CASSMWAAREAFF.

The CDR3 here is CASSRLPGQGAWSSYNEQFF. V gene TRBV28 combines with J gene TRBJ2-1; absent DNA, TCRdb's TRBD1 call cannot be checked. The CDR3 consists of 20 residues. Germline CDR1 reads MDHEN; CDR2 reads SYDVKM.

J is TRBJ2-7 and V is TRBV3-1; there is no DNA to check the TCRdb D call of TRBD2. Looked up from germline, CDR1 is LGHDT and CDR2 is YNNKEL (reference sequence). CDR3 length: 15 residues. The CDR3: CASSQERALAGEQYF.

V is TRBV6-4 and J is TRBJ2-1; TCRdb selects TRBD1, and the lack of DNA leaves this call unchecked. Germline loops: CDR1 MRHNA, CDR2 SNTAGT. The CDR3 extends over 15 amino acids. The CDR3 loop reads CASSVVAGAYNEQFF.

Considering frequency, this clonotype is medium-sized. V and J are TRBV29-1 and TRBJ2-1; lacking DNA, the TRBD1 call made by TCRdb goes unchecked. The CDR3 consists of 17 residues. CDR1 and CDR2 (germline): SQVTM, ANQGSEA. CDR3 sequence reads: CSVRTGAFSDSYNEQFF.

Frequency places this clonotype as medium-sized. This chain uses TRBV29-1 with TRBJ2-5; TCRdb selects TRBD1, and the lack of DNA leaves this call unchecked. CDR3 length equals 13 residues. Germline-derived CDR1 and CDR2 are SQVTM and ANQGSEA. The CDR3 reads CSVDEGAPETQYF.

This chain connects TRBV20-1 to TRBJ1-1; TCRdb's D call, TRBD1, is unchecked because there is no DNA. In germline, CDR1 is DFQATT, CDR2 SNEGSKA (reference sequence). This CDR3 region has 16 residues. The CDR3 protein is CSARDRLTGYNTEAFF.